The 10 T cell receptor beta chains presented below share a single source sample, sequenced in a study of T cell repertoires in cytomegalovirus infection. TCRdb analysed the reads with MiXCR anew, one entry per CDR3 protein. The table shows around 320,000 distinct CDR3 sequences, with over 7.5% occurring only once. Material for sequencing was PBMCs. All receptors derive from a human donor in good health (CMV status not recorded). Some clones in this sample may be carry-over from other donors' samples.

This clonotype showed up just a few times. The CDR3 loop is CASSYRTSGGGTDTQYF. Written as DNA, the CDR3 is TGTGCCAGCAGTTACCGGACTAGCGGGGGGGGCACAGATACGCAGTATTTT. The chain uses TRBV6-2 or TRBV6-3 and TRBJ2-3; 15 bases fit TRBD2. The J segment lost 1 base and the V segment lost 2 bases, leaving 1 base of the junction unmatched. CDR3 length: 17 residues. Germline V lookup: CDR1 MNHEY, CDR2 SVGEGT.

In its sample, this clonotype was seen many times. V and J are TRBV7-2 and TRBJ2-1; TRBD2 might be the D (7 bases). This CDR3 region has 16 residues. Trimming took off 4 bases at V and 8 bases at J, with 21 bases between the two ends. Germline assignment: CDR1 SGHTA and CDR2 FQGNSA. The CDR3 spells CASSSGRGRERDEQFF. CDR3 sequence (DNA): TGTGCCAGCAGCTCGGGGCGGGGGCGCGAAAGGGATGAGCAGTTCTTC.

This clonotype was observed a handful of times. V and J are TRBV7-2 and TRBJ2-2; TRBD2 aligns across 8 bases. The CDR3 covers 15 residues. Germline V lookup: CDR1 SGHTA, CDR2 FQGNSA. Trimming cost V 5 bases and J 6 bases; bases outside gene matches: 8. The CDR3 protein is CASSQNGGRSGELFF. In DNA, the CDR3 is TGTGCCAGCAGCCAAAACGGCGGGAGGTCCGGGGAGCTGTTTTTT.

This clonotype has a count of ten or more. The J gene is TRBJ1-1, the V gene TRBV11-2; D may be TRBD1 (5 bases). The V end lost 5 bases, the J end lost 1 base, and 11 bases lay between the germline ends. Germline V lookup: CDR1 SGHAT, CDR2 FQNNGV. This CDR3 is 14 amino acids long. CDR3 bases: TGTGCCAGCAGCACGCTTGGGGGGAACACTGAAGCTTTCTTT. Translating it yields CASSTLGGNTEAFF.

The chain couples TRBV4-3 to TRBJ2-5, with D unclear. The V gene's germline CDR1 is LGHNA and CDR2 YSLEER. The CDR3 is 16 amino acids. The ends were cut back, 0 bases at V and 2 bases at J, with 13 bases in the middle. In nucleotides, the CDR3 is TGCGCCAGCAGCCAAGATGGGCAACAGCTACAAGAGACCCAGTACTTC. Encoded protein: CASSQDGQQLQETQYF.

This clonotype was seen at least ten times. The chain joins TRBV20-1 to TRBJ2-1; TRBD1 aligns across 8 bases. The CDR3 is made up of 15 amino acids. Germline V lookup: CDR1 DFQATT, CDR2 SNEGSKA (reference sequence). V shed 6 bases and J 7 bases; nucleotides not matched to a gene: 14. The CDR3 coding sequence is TGCAGTGCCCCCAACCCCGAGACAGGGGAGAATGAGCAGTTCTTC. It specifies CSAPNPETGENEQFF.

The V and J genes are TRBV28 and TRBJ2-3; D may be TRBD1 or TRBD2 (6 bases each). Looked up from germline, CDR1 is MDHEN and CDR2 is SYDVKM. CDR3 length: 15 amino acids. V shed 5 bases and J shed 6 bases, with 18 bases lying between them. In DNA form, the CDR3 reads TGTGCCAGCAGTACAGGGCGAGGTGGGACTGATACGCAGTATTTT. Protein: CASSTGRGGTDTQYF.

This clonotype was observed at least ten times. The CDR3 DNA is TGTGCCAGCAGCACCGGGACAGGGGCCCAGCCCCAGCATTTT. Its protein product is CASSTGTGAQPQHF. The J gene is TRBJ1-5, the V gene TRBV7-2; TRBD1 matches 10 bases. V lost 5 bases, J lost 7 bases, and 5 bases stayed unmatched. The CDR3 has 14 amino acids. Per germline, CDR1 SGHTA and CDR2 FQGNSA.

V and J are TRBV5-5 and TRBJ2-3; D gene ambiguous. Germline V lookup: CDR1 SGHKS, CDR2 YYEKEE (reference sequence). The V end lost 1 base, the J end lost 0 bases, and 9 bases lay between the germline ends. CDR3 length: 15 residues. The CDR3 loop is CASSLWTSSTDTQYF. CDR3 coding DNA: TGTGCCAGCAGCTTGTGGACCTCAAGCACAGATACGCAGTATTTT.

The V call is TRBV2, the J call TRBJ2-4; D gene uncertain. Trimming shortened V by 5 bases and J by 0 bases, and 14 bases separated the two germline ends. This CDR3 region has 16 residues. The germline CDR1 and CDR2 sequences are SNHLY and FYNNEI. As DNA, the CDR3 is TGTGCCAGCAGTCCTTCATTAAAACTAGCCAAAAACATTCAGTACTTC. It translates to CASSPSLKLAKNIQYF.